Shown below are 22 T cell receptor beta chains from a single sample sequenced in a study of cytomegalovirus exposure and HLA in healthy donors. Only in-frame clones appear in the TCRdb table, and some are missing; sequencing was by immunoSEQ multiplex PCR. The data show 350,000 or so clones, with 86% seen just once and under 0.85% held by the top ten. Sequencing input: PBMCs. All receptors derive from a young woman in good health and CMV-seronegative.

The V and J genes are TRBV27 and TRBJ1-4; 8 nucleotides line up with TRBD1. The CDR3 runs 14 residues. Losses at the gene ends were 3 bases for V and 4 bases for J; bases not matched to a gene: 1. Germline CDR1 and CDR2: MNHEY and SMNVEV (reference sequence). In nucleotides, the CDR3 is TGTGCCAGCAGTTTTACAGGGGGTAATGAAAAACTGTTTTTT. It codes for CASSFTGGNEKLFF.

The chain combines TRBV29-1 with TRBJ2-1; 8 positions agree with TRBD2. Germline loops: CDR1 SQVTM, CDR2 ANQGSEA. V was clipped by 6 bases and J by 6 bases; unmatched bases: 10. The CDR3 has 14 residues. The CDR3 loop is CSVGKRERRNEQFF. The CDR3 region has the DNA TGCAGCGTCGGAAAGCGGGAGCGACGCAATGAGCAGTTCTTC.

This clone has just a few counts. The CDR3 DNA sequence: TGCGCCAGCAGTTCCGCGAGGGAAGGGGAGACCCAGTACTTC. The encoded protein is CASSSAREGETQYF. The chain links TRBV5-1 to TRBJ2-5, with D tentatively TRBD2 (5 bases). CDR3 length: 14 residues. Germline assignment: CDR1 SGHRS and CDR2 YFSETQ. V was trimmed by 5 bases and J by 5 bases, leaving 16 bases between them.

This chain joins TRBV6-5 and TRBJ2-7; perhaps TRBD2 as D (5 bases). V lost 2 bases, J lost 4 bases, and 12 bases lay in between. The CDR3 totals 14 residues. Germline V gives CDR1 MNHEY, CDR2 SVGAGI. CDR3 sequence reads: CASSYVGATYEQYF. CDR3 bases: TGTGCCAGCAGTTACGTGGGAGCCACTTACGAGCAGTACTTC.

As to this clone: The same CDR3 is also encoded by other DNA sequences in this sample. This chain joins TRBV5-4 and TRBJ2-7, with 9 bases lining up with TRBD1. Per germline, CDR1 SGHNT and CDR2 YYREEE (reference sequence). The CDR3 consists of 14 residues. Trimming took 4 bases from V and 3 from J; bases not matched to a gene: 5. The CDR3 region is CASSPGQGSYEQYF. As DNA, the CDR3 is TGTGCCAGCAGCCCGGGACAGGGAAGCTACGAGCAGTACTTC.

Notes on this clone: Other DNA sequences in the same sample also yield this CDR3. This rearrangement joins TRBV19 to TRBJ2-3, with 7 bases identical to TRBD2. J gave up 3 bases and V 1 base, and 1 base lay outside the gene matches. The CDR3 totals 14 residues. Germline V gene sequence: CDR1 LNHDA, CDR2 SQIVND (reference sequence). This CDR3 is CASSIAGGTDTQYF. CDR3 coding DNA: TGTGCCAGTAGTATAGCGGGAGGAACAGATACGCAGTATTTT.

This CDR3 reads CASQGQGQGGYTF. The CDR3 DNA sequence: TGTGCCAGCCAAGGACAGGGCCAAGGCGGCTACACCTTC. The V and J genes are TRBV19 and TRBJ1-2; 8 bases fit TRBD1. CDR3 length: 13 residues. Per the germline V gene, CDR1 is LNHDA and CDR2 is SQIVND (reference sequence). V shed 9 bases and J 8 bases; nucleotides not matched to a gene: 11.

The V call is TRBV27, the J call TRBJ2-5; D is unclear. Germline values: CDR1 MNHEY, CDR2 SMNVEV (reference sequence). CDR3 size: 12 residues. V shed 2 bases and J shed 6 bases, with 7 bases lying between them. The CDR3 protein is CASSLVCKTQYF. DNA of the CDR3: TGTGCCAGCAGTTTAGTGTGTAAGACCCAGTACTTC.

The chain is built from TRBV19 and TRBJ1-5, with a weak D call TRBD1 (5 bases). The CDR3 loop spans 14 amino acids. Germline lookup yields CDR1 LNHDA and CDR2 SQIVND (reference sequence). Trimming removed 8 bases from V and 8 bases from J, with 19 bases in between. Written as DNA, the CDR3 is TGTGCCAGTTCCCCCGATCGGGGGATAGAGCCCCAGCATTTT. Translation: CASSPDRGIEPQHF. Full variable domain (remainder filled in from reference TRBV19 and TRBJ1-5): DGGITQSPKYLFRKEGQNVTLSCEQNLNHDAMYWYRQDPGQGLRLIYYSQIVNDFQKGDIAEGYSVSREKKESFPLTVTSAQKNPTAFYLCASSPDRGIEPQHFGDGTRLSIL.

This chain uses TRBV6-6 with TRBJ1-2; the match to TRBD1 covers 7 bases. The junction had 4 bases not matched to a gene; V was cut back by 6 bases and J by 3 bases. The CDR3 spans 13 residues. Germline V CDR1 and CDR2: MNHNY, SVGAGI (reference sequence). The CDR3 coding sequence is TGTGCCAGCAGCATAACAGGGGACTATGGCTACACCTTC. It codes for CASSITGDYGYTF.

This clone was recorded once. The chain is built from TRBV5-6 and TRBJ2-5; TRBD1 is a possible D gene (6 bases). The germline gives CDR1 SGHDT, CDR2 YYEEEE. The CDR3 is 13 residues long. V gave up 1 base and J gave up 2 bases, with 6 bases separating them. The CDR3 sequence is CASSLRGQETQYF. In DNA form, the CDR3 reads TGTGCCAGCAGCTTGAGGGGGCAAGAGACCCAGTACTTC.

The gene calls are TRBV12-5 and TRBJ2-1; 10 nucleotides match TRBD2. Germline values: CDR1 LGHNT, CDR2 FRNRAP. Trimming at V came to 1 base and at J to 10 bases, leaving 7 bases not matched to a gene. The CDR3 extends over 15 amino acids. The CDR3 loop reads CASGLGGLAGAEQFF. CDR3 coding DNA: TGTGCTAGTGGTTTGGGCGGGCTAGCGGGAGCAGAGCAGTTCTTC.

The chain uses TRBV6-6 and TRBJ2-3; D is ambiguous. The V end lost 2 bases, the J end lost 1 base, and 7 bases lay between the germline ends. Germline assignment: CDR1 MNHNY and CDR2 SVGAGI (reference sequence). This CDR3 region has 14 residues. The CDR3 DNA reads TGTGCCAGCAGTTACCTGAGTCGCACAGATACGCAGTATTTT. Its translation: CASSYLSRTDTQYF.

The chain is built from TRBV5-1 and TRBJ2-3; TRBD2 matches at 9 bases. This CDR3 region has 14 residues. The ends lost 0 bases at V and 5 bases at J; junction bases unmatched: 1. Per germline, CDR1 SGHRS and CDR2 YFSETQ. The CDR3 DNA follows: TGCGCCAGCAGCTTGGAAGCGGGAGGAGATACGCAGTATTTT. Amino acids: CASSLEAGGDTQYF.

This chain links TRBV9 with TRBJ1-4, with a possible D match to TRBD1 (5 bases). In germline, CDR1 is SGDLS, CDR2 YYNGEE. Trimming removed 1 base from V and 6 bases from J, with 10 bases in between. This CDR3 has 14 amino acids. The DNA for the CDR3 is TGTGCCAGCAGCGTACCGGGGGACGATGAAAAACTGTTTTTT. Translation: CASSVPGDDEKLFF. The whole variable domain, filled in from reference TRBV9 and TRBJ1-4, reads DSGVTQTPKHLITATGQRVTLRCSPRSGDLSVYWYQQSLDQGLQFLIQYYNGEERAKGNILERFSAQQFPDLHSELNLSSLELGDSALYFCASSVPGDDEKLFFGSGTQLSVL.

The V gene is TRBV27, the J gene TRBJ2-1, with 10 nucleotides matching TRBD2. The ends lost 5 bases at V and 0 bases at J; junction bases unmatched: 7. Per the germline V gene, CDR1 is MNHEY and CDR2 is SMNVEV (reference sequence). The CDR3 loop spans 17 amino acids. As DNA, the CDR3 is TGTGCCAGCAGTCCCTGGACTAGCGGCGTCTCCTACAATGAGCAGTTCTTC. It is translated as CASSPWTSGVSYNEQFF.

The V gene is TRBV5-5, the J gene TRBJ1-1; possible D gene TRBD1, 6 bases. Deletions cut 4 bases from V and 1 base from J, with 17 bases between. Germline lookup yields CDR1 SGHKS and CDR2 YYEKEE (reference sequence). The CDR3 contains 16 residues. CDR3 DNA: TGTGCCAGCAGCCTAAACTTGGGACAACCGAACACTGAAGCTTTCTTT. Its protein is CASSLNLGQPNTEAFF. Filled out from reference TRBV5-5 and TRBJ1-1, the complete variable domain reads DAGVTQSPTHLIKTRGQQVTLRCSPISGHKSVSWYQQVLGQGPQFIFQYYEKEERGRGNFPDRFSARQFPNYSSELNVNALLLGDSALYLCASSLNLGQPNTEAFFGQGTRLTVV.

This clone was recorded at least ten times. CDR3 bases: TGTGCCAGCTCACCAATGGACAGGGCCGAAGCTTTCTTT. Its protein product is CASSPMDRAEAFF. J is TRBJ1-1 and V is TRBV18, with 8 nucleotides matching TRBD1. The germline CDR1 and CDR2 sequences are KGHSH and LQKENI. The CDR3 runs to 13 residues. The V and J ends lost 2 bases and 8 bases, in that order; junction bases with no gene match: 4.

The chain couples TRBV4-1 to TRBJ2-7, with a tentative D call TRBD1 (6 bases). Trimming stripped 0 bases from V and 1 base from J, with 13 bases between. CDR1 and CDR2 from the germline V gene are MGHRA and YSYEKL. This CDR3 has 16 residues. The CDR3 loop is CASSQEAPGVSYEQYF. The CDR3 bases are TGCGCCAGCAGCCAAGAGGCTCCAGGGGTATCCTACGAGCAGTACTTC.

The chain joins TRBV7-2 to TRBJ2-5; D perhaps matches TRBD1 (6 bases). Germline V gives CDR1 SGHTA, CDR2 FQGNSA. V lost 1 base and J 5 bases, leaving 17 bases between the germline ends. The CDR3 is 16 amino acids. The CDR3 sequence is CASSLGGQGSIETQYF. The CDR3 nucleotides read TGTGCCAGCAGCTTAGGCGGGCAGGGGAGTATTGAGACCCAGTACTTC. The full variable domain, rest sourced from reference TRBV7-2 and TRBJ2-5, is GAGVSQSPSNKVTEKGKDVELRCDPISGHTALYWYRQSLGQGLEFLIYFQGNSAPDKSGLPSDRFSAERTGGSVSTLTIQRTQQEDSAVYLCASSLGGQGSIETQYFGPGTRLLVL.

The rearrangement links TRBV4-2 to TRBJ2-3, with 10 bases fitting TRBD1. There are 18 residues in the CDR3. With 0 bases clipped from V and 0 bases from J, the junction kept 6 bases outside the gene matches. Germline lookup yields CDR1 LGHNA and CDR2 YNFKEQ. The CDR3 spells CASSQEGQGISSTDTQYF. CDR3 DNA: TGTGCCAGCAGCCAAGAGGGACAGGGGATATCTAGCACAGATACGCAGTATTTT.

The J gene is TRBJ2-6, the V gene TRBV9, with 7 nucleotides matching TRBD1. CDR3 length: 15 residues. Germline-derived CDR1 and CDR2 are SGDLS and YYNGEE. Trimming cost V 4 bases and J 2 bases; bases outside gene matches: 3. DNA for the CDR3: TGTGCCAGCAGCACGACAGGGACTGGGGCCAACGTCCTGACTTTC. As protein: CASSTTGTGANVLTF.